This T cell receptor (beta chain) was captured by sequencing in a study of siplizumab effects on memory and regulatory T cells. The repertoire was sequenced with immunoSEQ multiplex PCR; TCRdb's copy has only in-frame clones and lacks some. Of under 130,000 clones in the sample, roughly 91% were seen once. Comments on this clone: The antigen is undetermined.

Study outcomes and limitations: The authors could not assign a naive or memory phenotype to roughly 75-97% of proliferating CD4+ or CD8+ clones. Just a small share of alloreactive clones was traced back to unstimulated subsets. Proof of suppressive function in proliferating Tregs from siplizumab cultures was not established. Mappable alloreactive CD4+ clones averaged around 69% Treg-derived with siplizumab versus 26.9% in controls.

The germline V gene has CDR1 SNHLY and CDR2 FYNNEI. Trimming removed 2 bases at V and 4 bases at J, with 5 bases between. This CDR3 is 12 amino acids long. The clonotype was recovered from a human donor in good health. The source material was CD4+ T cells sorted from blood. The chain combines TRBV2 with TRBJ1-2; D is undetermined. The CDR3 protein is CASSELRYGYTF. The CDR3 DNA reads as TGTGCCAGCAGTGAATTACGCTATGGCTACACCTTC.